The following is a T cell receptor (beta chain) sequence with its context. Its antigen is as yet unknown. The sample is drawn from a study of cytomegalovirus exposure and HLA in healthy donors. Broader study findings: When analyzed later, a missense DCLRE1C variant was found to be linked to TCR beta V- and J-gene trimming.

Germline CDR1 is MDHEN and CDR2 is SYDVKM. The CDR3 totals 14 residues. The V segment lost 7 bases and the J segment 5 bases; nucleotides outside the gene matches: 10. The PCR had 60 Vbeta and 13 Jbeta primers. Some clones are missing from TCRdb's copy, which holds only in-frame ones; the method was immunoSEQ multiplex PCR. Found here are 110,000 to 150,000 clones, approximately 63% of them singletons; the top ten hold 2.1%. The TCR originated in a woman in her fifties or sixties in good health and CMV-seropositive. The sample comprised PBMCs. The chain carries TRBV28 and TRBJ1-1; 7 positions match TRBD1. CDR3 region: CASKQGDERTEAFF. CDR3 coding DNA: TGTGCCAGCAAGCAGGGGGATGAAAGGACTGAAGCTTTCTTT.